This TCR beta chain was found in a study of shared clonotypes between healthy human individuals. The wider study: Three plates were used per donor for CD4 naive, three for CD4 memory, two for CD8 naive and one for CD8 memory. Study observations and caveats: With few donors, the genetic and exposure-history diversity represented was limited.

In regard to this clone: Its antigen remains unknown.

Sequencing used immunoSEQ multiplex PCR; TCRdb keeps in-frame clones, though not all of them. The sample records about 2.3 million clones, 90% to 95% being singletons. The CDR3 consists of 12 residues. The V end lost 4 bases, the J end lost 6 bases, and 10 bases lay between the germline ends. Germline lookup yields CDR1 SNHLY and CDR2 FYNNEI. V is TRBV2 and J is TRBJ2-7; D is undetermined. Sequencing was done on a sample of naive CD4+ T cells from PBMCs. Regarding subset: CD45RA+ positively selected. The clonotype was recovered from a man aged 18 to 29 in good health. Some clones in this sample may be carry-over from other donors' samples. The CDR3 here is CASSVEAGEQYF. For the CDR3, the DNA is TGTGCCAGCAGTGTAGAGGCCGGCGAGCAGTACTTC.